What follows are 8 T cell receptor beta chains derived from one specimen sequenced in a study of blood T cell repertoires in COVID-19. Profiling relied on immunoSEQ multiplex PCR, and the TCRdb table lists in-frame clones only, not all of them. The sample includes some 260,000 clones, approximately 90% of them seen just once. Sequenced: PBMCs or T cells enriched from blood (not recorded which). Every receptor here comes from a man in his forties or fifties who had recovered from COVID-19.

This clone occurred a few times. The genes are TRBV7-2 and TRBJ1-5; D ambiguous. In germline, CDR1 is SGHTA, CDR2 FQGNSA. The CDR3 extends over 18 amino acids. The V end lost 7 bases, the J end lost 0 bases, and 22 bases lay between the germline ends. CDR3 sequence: CASTEFNPVTASNQPQHF. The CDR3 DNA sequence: TGTGCCAGCACCGAATTCAACCCAGTTACCGCTAGCAATCAGCCCCAGCATTTT.

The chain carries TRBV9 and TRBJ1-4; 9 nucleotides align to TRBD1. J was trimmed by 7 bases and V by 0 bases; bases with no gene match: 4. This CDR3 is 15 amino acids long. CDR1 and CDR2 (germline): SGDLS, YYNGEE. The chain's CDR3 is CASSVGGQGGEKLFF. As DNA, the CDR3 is TGTGCCAGCAGCGTAGGGGGACAGGGAGGTGAAAAACTGTTTTTT.

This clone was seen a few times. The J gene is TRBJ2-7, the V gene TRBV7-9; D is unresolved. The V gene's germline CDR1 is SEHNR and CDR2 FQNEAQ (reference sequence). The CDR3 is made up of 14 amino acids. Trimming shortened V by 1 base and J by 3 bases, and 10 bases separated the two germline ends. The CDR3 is CASSLETPGYEQYF. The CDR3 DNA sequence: TGTGCCAGCAGCTTAGAAACACCGGGCTACGAGCAGTACTTC.

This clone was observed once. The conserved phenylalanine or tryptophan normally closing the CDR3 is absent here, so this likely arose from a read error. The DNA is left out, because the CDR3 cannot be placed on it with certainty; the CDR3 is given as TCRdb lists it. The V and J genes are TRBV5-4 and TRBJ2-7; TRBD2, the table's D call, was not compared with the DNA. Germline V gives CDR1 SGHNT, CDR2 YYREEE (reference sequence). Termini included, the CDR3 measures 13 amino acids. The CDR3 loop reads CASSSGTSGRAFL.

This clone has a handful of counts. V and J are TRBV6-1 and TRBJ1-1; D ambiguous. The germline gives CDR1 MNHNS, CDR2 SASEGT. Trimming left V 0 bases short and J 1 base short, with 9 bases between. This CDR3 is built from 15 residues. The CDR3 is CASSEARVPNTEAFF. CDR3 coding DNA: TGTGCCAGCAGTGAAGCGAGGGTACCGAACACTGAAGCTTTCTTT.

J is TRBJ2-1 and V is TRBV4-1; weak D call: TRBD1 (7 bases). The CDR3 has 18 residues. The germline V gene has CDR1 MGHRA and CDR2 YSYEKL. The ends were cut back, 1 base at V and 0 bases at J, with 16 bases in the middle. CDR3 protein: CASSQARGTDSSYNEQFF. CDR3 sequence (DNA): TGCGCCAGCAGCCAAGCCCGGGGGACAGACAGCTCCTACAATGAGCAGTTCTTC.

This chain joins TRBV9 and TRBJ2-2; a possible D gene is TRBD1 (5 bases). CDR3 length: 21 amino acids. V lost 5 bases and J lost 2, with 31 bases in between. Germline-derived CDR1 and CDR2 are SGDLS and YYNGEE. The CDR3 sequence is CASRTVSPTDPSKVNTGELFF. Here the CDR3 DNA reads TGTGCCAGCAGAACTGTAAGCCCGACAGATCCCTCTAAAGTAAACACCGGGGAGCTGTTTTTT.

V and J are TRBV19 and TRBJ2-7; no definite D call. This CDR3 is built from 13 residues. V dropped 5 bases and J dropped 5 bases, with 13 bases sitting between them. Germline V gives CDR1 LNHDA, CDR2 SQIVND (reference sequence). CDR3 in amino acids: CASSGPGSDEQYF. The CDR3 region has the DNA TGTGCCAGTAGTGGGCCCGGTAGTGACGAGCAGTACTTC.